This T cell receptor (beta chain) was obtained from a study of blood T cell repertoires in COVID-19. Study-level information: Sites across the United States, Italy and Spain contributed samples from acute and convalescent COVID-19. The cDNA or gDNA used as material had been derived from T cells, B-cell-depleted T cells, or PBMCs.

Original methodology: Counts of nucleated cells, estimated from reference gene primer amplification, were obtained. TCRdb's copy holds only in-frame clones and misses some; the assay was immunoSEQ multiplex PCR. V, J and clone size were drawn from that table, and D and trimming were deduced from the DNA. The sample has under 55,000 clones; more than 65% are singletons. This CDR3 spans 14 amino acids. Germline V gene lookup returns CDR1 SGHRS and CDR2 YFSETQ. V dropped 0 bases and J dropped 4 bases, with 10 bases sitting between them. The source material was peripheral blood. The sequence derives from a human donor in a cohort sampled during active COVID-19. This chain links TRBV5-1 with TRBJ1-2; D is possibly TRBD1 (5 bases). In DNA, the CDR3 is TGCGCCAGCAGCTTGGTGGAGGGGTCCTATGGCTACACCTTC. Encoded protein: CASSLVEGSYGYTF. Looking up the rest from reference TRBV5-1 and TRBJ1-2 gives the full variable domain: KAGVTQTPRYLIKTRGQQVTLSCSPISGHRSVSWYQQTPGQGLQFLFEYFSETQRNKGNFPGRFSGRQFSNSRSEMNVSTLELGDSALYLCASSLVEGSYGYTFGSGTRLTVV.